Sequencing of this T cell receptor beta chain was carried out in a study of persistence of HIV-infected CD4 T cells. Study-wide results and limits: Antigen-responding cells were enriched for degenerate expanded CDR3beta sequences.

This was the immunoSEQ version 4 assay in survey mode. Profiled with immunoSEQ multiplex PCR; TCRdb holds only in-frame clones, not every one. The repertoire holds under 60,000 clones, with about 80% as singletons. Stimulation used around 9.1 ug/mL lysate from CMV-infected fibroblasts. CD40L/CD69 double-negative CD45RO-high memory CD4+ T cells were collected. Donors had CD4+ T cell counts above 400 cells/uL and were CMV-seropositive. CDR1 LGHNA and CDR2 YNFKEQ come from the germline V gene. V was shortened by 3 bases and J by 10 bases, with 21 bases between the two germline ends. The CDR3 has 16 amino acids. This clone was observed once. The antigen is unknown.

The rearrangement joins TRBV4-2 to TRBJ1-4; the D gene is possibly TRBD1 (5 bases). Sample: CD4+ T cells sorted from PBMCs after roughly 18-hour stimulation, taken from a patient who received antiretroviral therapy. This receptor was taken from an adult man with HIV who was CMV-seropositive. The CDR3 DNA reads TGTGCCAGCAGCCAGGAGGTTGGGACCCCTAAGGCAAAACTGTTTTTT. Its translation: CASSQEVGTPKAKLFF.